These 11 T cell receptor beta chains were sequenced from one sample in a study of T cells in localized non-small cell lung cancer. TCRdb's copy holds only in-frame clones and misses some; the assay was immunoSEQ multiplex PCR. Among some 30,000 clones listed, around 93% were seen once. The sample consisted of PBMCs, taken before any cancer treatment. Receptor source: a man aged 40 to 69 with stage II lung adenocarcinoma.

The chain links TRBV14 to TRBJ1-1; D uncertain. The CDR3 is 15 amino acids. Trimming took 4 bases from V and 0 from J, leaving 12 bases between them. Germline values: CDR1 SGHDN, CDR2 FVKESK. The chain's CDR3 is CASSRGINMNTEAFF. The CDR3 bases are TGTGCCAGCAGCCGGGGAATCAACATGAACACTGAAGCTTTCTTT.

CDR3 DNA: TGTGCCAGTAGTAAACGGGGGCGGGAAAAATGGAGCCTATCCTACAATGAGCAGTTCTTC. Its translation: CASSKRGREKWSLSYNEQFF. The V gene is TRBV19, the J gene TRBJ2-1; D is tentatively TRBD1 or TRBD2 (6 bases each). There are 20 residues in the CDR3. Germline CDR1 is LNHDA and CDR2 is SQIVND (reference sequence). V shed 4 bases and J shed 1 base, with 26 bases lying between them.

V gene TRBV2 combines with J gene TRBJ1-1, with D perhaps matching TRBD1 (6 bases). Germline V gene sequence: CDR1 SNHLY, CDR2 FYNNEI. Trimming pared 8 bases from V and 2 bases from J, leaving 12 bases between. This CDR3 region has 13 residues. For the CDR3, the DNA is TGTGCCAGCGGGAGGACAGTTAACACTGAAGCTTTCTTT. Encoded protein: CASGRTVNTEAFF.

The chain recombines TRBV6-1 with TRBJ2-7; 10 bases line up with TRBD1. The CDR3 totals 13 residues. Trimming took 3 bases from V and 6 from J; bases not matched to a gene: 2. Germline values: CDR1 MNHNS, CDR2 SASEGT. CDR3 sequence (DNA): TGTGCCAGCAGTGAGGACAGGGGGGCCGAGCAGTACTTC. This encodes CASSEDRGAEQYF.

The chain carries TRBV7-9 and TRBJ2-7; D might be TRBD1 (6 bases). Germline lookup yields CDR1 SEHNR and CDR2 FQNEAQ (reference sequence). V dropped 5 bases and J dropped 4 bases, with 15 bases sitting between them. The CDR3 runs 14 residues. The CDR3: CASSPPDRWYEQYF. CDR3 coding DNA: TGTGCCAGCAGCCCCCCGGACAGATGGTACGAGCAGTACTTC.

The DNA of the CDR3 is TGCGCCAGCAGCCAGGAGGGTCTAGAGACCCAGTACTTC. Encoded protein: CASSQEGLETQYF. V gene TRBV5-1 combines with J gene TRBJ2-5, with D perhaps TRBD2 (6 bases). Germline loops: CDR1 SGHRS, CDR2 YFSETQ. This CDR3 contains 13 residues. V was trimmed by 4 bases and J by 4 bases, leaving 11 bases between them.

The chain couples TRBV5-1 to TRBJ1-5, with 9 bases matching TRBD1. Germline CDR1 and CDR2: SGHRS and YFSETQ. The CDR3 sequence is 14 residues long. V was pared by 4 bases and J by 6 bases, with 5 bases of the junction left unmatched. In nucleotides, the CDR3 is TGCGCCAGCAGCCCAGGGACAGGGCTTCAGCCCCAGCATTTT. This sequence encodes CASSPGTGLQPQHF.

The chain recombines TRBV18 with TRBJ1-6, with D perhaps matching TRBD1 (5 bases). This CDR3 has 15 amino acids. Germline V lookup: CDR1 KGHSH, CDR2 LQKENI. V shed 2 bases and J shed 7 bases, with 12 bases lying between them. The CDR3 here is CASSPSRQKNSPLHF. In nucleotides, the CDR3 is TGTGCCAGCTCACCATCGAGACAGAAGAATTCACCCCTCCACTTT.

This clone was observed a handful of times. In the same sample, other DNA sequences code for this CDR3. As DNA, the CDR3 is TGTGCCAGCAGTACTCCCTACGAGCAGTACTTC. This codes for CASSTPYEQYF. The V and J genes are TRBV27 and TRBJ2-7; D remains ambiguous. The germline CDR1 and CDR2 sequences are MNHEY and SMNVEV (reference sequence). The CDR3 is 11 residues long. V lost 5 bases, J lost 2 bases, and 4 bases lay in between.

This chain links TRBV6-6 with TRBJ2-7, with D possibly being TRBD2 (5 bases). The CDR3 length is 11 residues. Germline CDR1 is MNHNY and CDR2 is SVGAGI (reference sequence). The V and J ends lost 6 bases and 3 bases respectively, with 6 bases between them. This CDR3 reads CASRTNYEQYF. Here the CDR3 DNA reads TGTGCCAGCAGGACTAACTACGAGCAGTACTTC.

The chain carries TRBV9 and TRBJ1-2, with D possibly TRBD1 on 5 matching bases. The CDR3 consists of 15 residues. The V gene's germline CDR1 is SGDLS and CDR2 YYNGEE. Trimming stripped 3 bases from V and 0 bases from J, with 12 bases between. In DNA, the CDR3 is TGTGCCAGCAGCGGAACCGGGGCAACTAACTATGGCTACACCTTC. This translates into CASSGTGATNYGYTF.